Each of the 14 T cell receptor beta chains below was sequenced from the same sample in a study of a mutant IDH1 vaccine in newly diagnosed glioma. Time point defined: week 35, safety follow-up. The study gave 300 ug of mutant IDH1 20-mer peptide per vaccine dose, with topical imiquimod. These receptors are not linked to any known antigen. Data came from immunoSEQ multiplex PCR; TCRdb stores just in-frame clones and leaves some out. The sample lists roughly 48,000 clones; 76% were seen once. The sequencing here drew on PBMCs, taken from a glioma patient whose treatment included an IDH1 peptide vaccine. Receptor source: a man in his forties with glioma.

This clone has just a few counts. The rearrangement joins TRBV13 to TRBJ1-1; 7 positions match TRBD1. This CDR3 contains 14 residues. The V gene end was trimmed by 5 bases and the J gene end by 3 bases; junction bases not matched to a gene: 6. Germline V gives CDR1 PRHDT, CDR2 FYEKMQ (reference sequence). CDR3 coding DNA: TGTGCCAGCAGCCCACAACAGGGGTACACTGAAGCTTTCTTT. This codes for CASSPQQGYTEAFF.

The chain combines TRBV27 with TRBJ1-1; no definite D call. Germline lookup yields CDR1 MNHEY and CDR2 SMNVEV (reference sequence). Deletions cut 3 bases from V and 1 base from J, with 12 bases between. The CDR3 has 15 amino acids. This chain's CDR3 is CASSFRGSANTEAFF. CDR3 nucleotides: TGTGCCAGCAGTTTTCGGGGATCAGCGAACACTGAAGCTTTCTTT.

This chain uses TRBV5-1 with TRBJ2-3, with a possible D match to TRBD2 (6 bases). The V end was cut by 2 bases, the J end by 1 base, with 11 bases between. CDR1 is SGHRS and CDR2 is YFSETQ in the germline V gene. The CDR3 length is 15 residues. The CDR3 DNA is TGCGCCAGCAGCTTCGGGGGTTCGGGCACAGATACGCAGTATTTT. This translates into CASSFGGSGTDTQYF.

CDR3 nucleotides: TGTGCCAGCAGCCAGGAGGGTATCGGGGAGCTGTTTTTT. This translates into CASSQEGIGELFF. The J gene is TRBJ2-2, the V gene TRBV5-4, with D possibly TRBD2 on 6 matching bases. Germline V gene lookup returns CDR1 SGHNT and CDR2 YYREEE (reference sequence). V was cut by 4 bases and J by 7 bases, with 11 bases left in between. The CDR3 has 13 residues. The full variable domain, in which reference TRBV5-4 and TRBJ2-2 provide the parts outside the CDR3, is ETGVTQSPTHLIKTRGQQVTLRCSSQSGHNTVSWYQQALGQGPQFIFQYYREEENGRGNFPPRFSGLQFPNYSSELNVNALELDDSALYLCASSQEGIGELFFGEGSRLTVL.

J is TRBJ1-3 and V is TRBV19; D possibly corresponds to TRBD1 (6 bases). The CDR3 runs to 14 residues. The V end was cut by 9 bases, the J end by 4 bases, with 16 bases between. CDR1 and CDR2 from the germline V gene are LNHDA and SQIVND (reference sequence). In nucleotides, the CDR3 is TGTGCCAGCGGGGACATTCTCCTCGGAAACACCATATATTTT. This encodes CASGDILLGNTIYF.

The table lists this clone with a count of one. The genes are TRBV5-1 and TRBJ2-3; D is ambiguous. CDR3 length: 16 residues. Trimming left V 0 bases short and J 4 bases short, with 15 bases between. Germline CDR1 is SGHRS and CDR2 is YFSETQ. DNA for the CDR3: TGCGCCAGCAGCTTGGAAGGAAGGATAAATGCAGATACGCAGTATTTT. This translates into CASSLEGRINADTQYF.

Notes on this clone: The identical CDR3 is also encoded by other nucleotide sequences in the sample. V and J are TRBV11-2 and TRBJ2-7; 11 nucleotides align to TRBD2. J was trimmed by 4 bases and V by 5 bases; bases with no gene match: 7. The CDR3 contains 15 residues. In germline, CDR1 is SGHAT, CDR2 FQNNGV. CDR3 nucleotide sequence: TGTGCCAGCAGCCCCGGGACTAGCGGATATTACGAGCAGTACTTC. This translates into CASSPGTSGYYEQYF.

This chain uses TRBV6-1 with TRBJ2-3; tentatively, D is TRBD2 (5 bases). The CDR3 covers 14 residues. Trimming removed 1 base at V and 3 bases at J, with 8 bases between. Germline V gene sequence: CDR1 MNHNS, CDR2 SASEGT. The CDR3 DNA is TGTGCCAGCAGTGAAGTGCGGGCGACAGATACGCAGTATTTT. It encodes CASSEVRATDTQYF.

The chain recombines TRBV19 with TRBJ1-4; TRBD1 matches at 7 bases. Looked up from germline, CDR1 is LNHDA and CDR2 is SQIVND (reference sequence). The CDR3 spans 16 residues. V lost 4 bases to trimming and J lost 4 bases; unmatched junction nucleotides: 9. CDR3 sequence (DNA): TGTGCCAGTAGTACCTTAACAGGGGTATATAATGAAAAACTGTTTTTT. Its protein is CASSTLTGVYNEKLFF.

The chain uses TRBV10-1 and TRBJ2-7; D possibly corresponds to TRBD1 (5 bases). The CDR3 is 11 residues long. Trimming shortened V by 4 bases and J by 12 bases, and 13 bases separated the two germline ends. Germline V CDR1 and CDR2: WNHNN, SYGVQD (reference sequence). CDR3 sequence (DNA): TGCGCCAGCAGTGCCTCAGGGCAGCGGTACTTC. Translated: CASSASGQRYF.

The chain uses TRBV14 and TRBJ2-1; the match to TRBD2 covers 10 bases. Trimming at V came to 0 bases and at J to 9 bases, leaving 8 bases not matched to a gene. CDR1 is SGHDN, CDR2 FVKESK, per germline. The CDR3 runs 16 residues. CDR3 nucleotide sequence: TGTGCCAGCAGCCAAGATCTAGCGGGAGTGTATATTGAGCAGTTCTTC. Its protein is CASSQDLAGVYIEQFF.

This clone was picked up a small number of times. The rearrangement uses TRBV5-1 and TRBJ1-2, with 8 bases identical to TRBD1. The CDR3 is 13 amino acids. Germline CDR1 and CDR2: SGHRS and YFSETQ. The V segment lost 5 bases and the J segment 6 bases; nucleotides outside the gene matches: 6. The CDR3 bases are TGCGCCAGCAGGGGCGGGACAGGAGATGGCTACACCTTC. Translated: CASRGGTGDGYTF.

This sequence joins TRBV19 and TRBJ1-1; a possible D gene is TRBD1 (5 bases). CDR1 LNHDA and CDR2 SQIVND come from the germline V gene (reference sequence). Trimming took 5 bases from V and 0 from J, leaving 10 bases between them. The CDR3 totals 14 residues. The CDR3 loop is CASSVRQMNTEAFF. Here the CDR3 DNA reads TGTGCCAGTAGTGTTCGACAGATGAACACTGAAGCTTTCTTT.

The rearrangement joins TRBV18 to TRBJ2-7, with 10 bases lining up with TRBD1. The V gene's germline CDR1 is KGHSH and CDR2 LQKENI. There are 15 residues in the CDR3. V lost 6 bases, J lost 3 bases, and 8 bases stayed unmatched. CDR3 in amino acids: CASSAEGQGFYEQYV. CDR3 DNA sequence: TGTGCCAGCTCGGCCGAGGGACAGGGGTTCTACGAGCAGTACGTC.